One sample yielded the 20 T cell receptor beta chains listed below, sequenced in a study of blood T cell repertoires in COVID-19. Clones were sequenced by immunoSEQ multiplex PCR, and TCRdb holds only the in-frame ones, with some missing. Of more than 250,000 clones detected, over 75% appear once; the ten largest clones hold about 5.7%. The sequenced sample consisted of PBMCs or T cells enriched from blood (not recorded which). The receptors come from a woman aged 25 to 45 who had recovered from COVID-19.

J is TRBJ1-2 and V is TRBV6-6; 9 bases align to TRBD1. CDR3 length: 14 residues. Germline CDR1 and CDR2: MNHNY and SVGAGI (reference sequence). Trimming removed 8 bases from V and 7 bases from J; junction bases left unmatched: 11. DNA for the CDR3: TGTGCCAGCGACTCGACAGGGGGGGTTGGTGGCTACACCTTC. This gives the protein CASDSTGGVGGYTF.

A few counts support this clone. The CDR3 spells CASSLWQANYGYTF. In DNA, the CDR3 is TGTGCCAGCAGTTTATGGCAGGCTAACTATGGCTACACCTTC. The rearrangement joins TRBV28 to TRBJ1-2; D remains ambiguous. Germline lookup yields CDR1 MDHEN and CDR2 SYDVKM. The CDR3 extends over 14 amino acids. Trimming took 0 bases from V and 0 from J, leaving 5 bases between them.

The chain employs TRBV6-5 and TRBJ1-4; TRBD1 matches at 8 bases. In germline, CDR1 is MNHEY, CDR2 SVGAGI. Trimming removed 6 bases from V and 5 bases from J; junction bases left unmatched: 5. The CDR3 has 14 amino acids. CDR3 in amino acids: CASRTWDRNEKLFF. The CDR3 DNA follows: TGTGCCAGCAGGACGTGGGACAGGAATGAAAAACTGTTTTTT.

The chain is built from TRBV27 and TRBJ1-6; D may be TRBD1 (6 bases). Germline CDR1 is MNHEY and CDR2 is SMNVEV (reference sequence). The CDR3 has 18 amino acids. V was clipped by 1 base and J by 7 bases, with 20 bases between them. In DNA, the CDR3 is TGTGCCAGCAGTTTATTTTTTAGACAGGCCCCGAGGAATTCACCCCTCCACTTT. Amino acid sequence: CASSLFFRQAPRNSPLHF.

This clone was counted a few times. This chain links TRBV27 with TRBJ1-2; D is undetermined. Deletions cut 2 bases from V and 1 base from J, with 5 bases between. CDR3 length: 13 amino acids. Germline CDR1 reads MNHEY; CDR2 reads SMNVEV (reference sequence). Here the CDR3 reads CASSLNLNYGYTF. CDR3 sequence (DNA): TGTGCCAGCAGTTTAAATCTTAACTATGGCTACACCTTC.

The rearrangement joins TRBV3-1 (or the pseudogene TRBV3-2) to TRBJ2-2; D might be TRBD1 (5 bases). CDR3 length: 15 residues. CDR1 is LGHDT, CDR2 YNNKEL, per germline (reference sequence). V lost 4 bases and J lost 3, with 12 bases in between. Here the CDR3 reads CASSPRVSDTGELFF. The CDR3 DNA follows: TGTGCCAGCAGCCCCAGGGTTTCGGACACCGGGGAGCTGTTTTTT.

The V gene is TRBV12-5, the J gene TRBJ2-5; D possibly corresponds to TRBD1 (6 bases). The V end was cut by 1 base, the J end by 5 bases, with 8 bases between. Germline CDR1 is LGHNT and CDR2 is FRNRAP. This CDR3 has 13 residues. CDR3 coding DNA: TGTGCTAGTGGTTTGGGACAGGTGGAGACCCAGTACTTC. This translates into CASGLGQVETQYF.

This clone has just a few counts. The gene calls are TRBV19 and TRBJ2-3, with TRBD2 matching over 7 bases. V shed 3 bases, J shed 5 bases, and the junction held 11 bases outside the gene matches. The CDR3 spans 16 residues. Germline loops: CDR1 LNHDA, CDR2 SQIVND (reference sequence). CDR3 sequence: CASSIDSTSFLDTQYF. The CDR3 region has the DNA TGTGCCAGTAGTATTGACTCGACTAGCTTTTTAGATACGCAGTATTTT.

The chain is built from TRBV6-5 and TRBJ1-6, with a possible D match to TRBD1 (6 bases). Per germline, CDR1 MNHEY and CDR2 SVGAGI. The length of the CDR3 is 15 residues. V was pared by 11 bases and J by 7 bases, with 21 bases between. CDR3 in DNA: TGTGCCCCCACCGGGGGGGGCAGGTCGAATTCACCCCTCCACTTT. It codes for CAPTGGGRSNSPLHF.

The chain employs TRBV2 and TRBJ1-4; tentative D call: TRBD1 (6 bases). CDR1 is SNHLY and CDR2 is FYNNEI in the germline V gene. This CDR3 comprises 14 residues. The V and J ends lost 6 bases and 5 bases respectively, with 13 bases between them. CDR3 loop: CASRLRGQNEKLFF. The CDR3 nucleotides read TGTGCCAGCAGGTTAAGGGGACAAAATGAAAAACTGTTTTTT.

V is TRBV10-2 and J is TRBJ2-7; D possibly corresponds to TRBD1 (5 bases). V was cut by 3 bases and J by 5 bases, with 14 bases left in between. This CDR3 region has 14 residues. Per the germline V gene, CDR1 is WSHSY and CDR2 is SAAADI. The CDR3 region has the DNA TGCGCCAGCAGTGATTCCGGCAGGGTCAACGAGCAGTACTTC. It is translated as CASSDSGRVNEQYF.

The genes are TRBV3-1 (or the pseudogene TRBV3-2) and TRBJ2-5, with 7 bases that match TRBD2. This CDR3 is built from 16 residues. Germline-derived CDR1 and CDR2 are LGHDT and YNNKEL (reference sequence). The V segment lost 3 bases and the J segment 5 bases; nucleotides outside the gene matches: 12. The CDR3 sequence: CASSQGTTPIRETQYF. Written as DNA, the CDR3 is TGTGCCAGCAGCCAGGGGACTACTCCTATCAGGGAGACCCAGTACTTC.

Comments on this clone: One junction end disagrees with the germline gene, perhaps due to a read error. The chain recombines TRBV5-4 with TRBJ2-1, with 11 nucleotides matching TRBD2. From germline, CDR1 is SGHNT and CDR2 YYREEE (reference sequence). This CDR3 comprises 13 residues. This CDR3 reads CASSLDLSGGALF. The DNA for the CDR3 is TGTGCCAGCAGCTTGGACCTTAGCGGGGGGGCACTCTTC.

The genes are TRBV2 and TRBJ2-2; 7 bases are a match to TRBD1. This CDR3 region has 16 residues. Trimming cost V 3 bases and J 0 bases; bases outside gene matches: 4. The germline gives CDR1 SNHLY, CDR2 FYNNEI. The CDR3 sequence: CASSEAGGTNTGELFF. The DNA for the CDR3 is TGTGCCAGCAGTGAGGCAGGGGGTACGAACACCGGGGAGCTGTTTTTT.

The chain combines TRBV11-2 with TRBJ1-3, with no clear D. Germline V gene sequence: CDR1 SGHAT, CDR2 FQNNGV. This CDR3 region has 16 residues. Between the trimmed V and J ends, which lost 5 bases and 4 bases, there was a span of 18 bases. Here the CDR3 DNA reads TGTGCCAGCAGCCCTAGTGCGGAGTTGTTCGGAAACACCATATATTTT. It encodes CASSPSAELFGNTIYF. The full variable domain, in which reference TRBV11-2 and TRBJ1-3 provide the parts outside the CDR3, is EAGVAQSPRYKIIEKRQSVAFWCNPISGHATLYWYQQILGQGPKLLIQFQNNGVVDDSQLPKDRFSAERLKGVDSTLKIQPAKLEDSAVYLCASSPSAELFGNTIYFGEGSWLTVV.

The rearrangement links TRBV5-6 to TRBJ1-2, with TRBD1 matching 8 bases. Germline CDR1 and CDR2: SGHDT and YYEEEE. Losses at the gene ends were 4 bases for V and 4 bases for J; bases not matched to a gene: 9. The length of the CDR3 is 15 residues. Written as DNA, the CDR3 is TGTGCCAGCAGCGTCGCAGGGGGCGGCGGCTATGGCTACACCTTC. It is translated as CASSVAGGGGYGYTF.

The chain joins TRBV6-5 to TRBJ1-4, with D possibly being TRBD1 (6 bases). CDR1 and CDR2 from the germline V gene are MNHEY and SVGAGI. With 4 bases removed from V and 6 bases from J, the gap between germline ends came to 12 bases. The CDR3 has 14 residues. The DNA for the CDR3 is TGTGCCAGCAGTTGGACAGCCCATGATGAAAAACTGTTTTTT. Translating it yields CASSWTAHDEKLFF.

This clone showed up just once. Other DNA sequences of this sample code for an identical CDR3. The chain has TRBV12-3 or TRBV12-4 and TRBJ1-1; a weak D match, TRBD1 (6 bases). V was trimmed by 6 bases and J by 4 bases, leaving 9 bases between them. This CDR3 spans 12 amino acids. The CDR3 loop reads CASSLRGTEAFF. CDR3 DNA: TGTGCCAGCAGCCTCAGGGGCACTGAAGCTTTCTTT.

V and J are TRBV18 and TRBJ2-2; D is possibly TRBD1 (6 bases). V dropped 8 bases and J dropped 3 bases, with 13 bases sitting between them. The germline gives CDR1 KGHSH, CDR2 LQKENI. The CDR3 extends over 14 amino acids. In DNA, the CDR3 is TGTGCCAGCAAACAGGGAAGGGACACCGGGGAGCTGTTTTTT. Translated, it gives CASKQGRDTGELFF.

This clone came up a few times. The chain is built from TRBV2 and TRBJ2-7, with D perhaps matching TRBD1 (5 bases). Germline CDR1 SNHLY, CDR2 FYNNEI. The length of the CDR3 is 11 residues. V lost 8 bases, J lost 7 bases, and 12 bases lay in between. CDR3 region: CASSGLDEQYF. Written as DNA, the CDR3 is TGTGCCAGCTCAGGGTTGGATGAGCAGTACTTC.